This TCR beta chain was identified during a study of OX40 agonist ivuxolimab in advanced cancers. Looking at the study overall: Therapy given before enrollment (anti-PD-1, anti-PD-L1 or anti-CTLA-4) was allowed, and 35% to 45% had some.

This table comes from immunoSEQ multiplex PCR, and its TCRdb copy is limited to in-frame clones, with some not included. The sample includes 65,000 to 70,000 clones, 75% to 85% of them seen just once. This clone was counted a few times. The CDR3 is 14 residues long. The V gene lost 1 base and the J gene lost 5 bases, with 9 bases spanning the gap. Looked up from germline, CDR1 is MGHDK and CDR2 is SYGVNS. This TCR was recovered from an adult with an advanced solid tumor such as melanoma, head and neck, liver or kidney cancer. This specimen was CD4+ or CD8+ T cells sorted from blood, taken in a trial of the OX40 agonist ivuxolimab. The chain links TRBV25-1 to TRBJ1-3; D is unclear. The CDR3: CASSEWVGRNTIYF. DNA of the CDR3: TGTGCCAGCAGTGAATGGGTAGGAAGAAACACCATATATTTT.